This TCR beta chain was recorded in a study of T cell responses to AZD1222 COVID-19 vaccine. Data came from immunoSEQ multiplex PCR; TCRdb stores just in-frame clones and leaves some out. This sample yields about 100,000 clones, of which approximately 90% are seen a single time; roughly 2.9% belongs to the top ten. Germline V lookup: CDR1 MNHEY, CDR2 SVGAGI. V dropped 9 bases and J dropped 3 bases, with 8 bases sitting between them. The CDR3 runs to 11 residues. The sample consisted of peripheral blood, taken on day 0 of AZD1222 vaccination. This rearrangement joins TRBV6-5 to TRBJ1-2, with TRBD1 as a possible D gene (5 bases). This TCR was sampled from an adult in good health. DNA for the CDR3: TGTGCCAGGGGGGGGGACTATGGCTACACCTTC. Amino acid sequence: CARGGDYGYTF.